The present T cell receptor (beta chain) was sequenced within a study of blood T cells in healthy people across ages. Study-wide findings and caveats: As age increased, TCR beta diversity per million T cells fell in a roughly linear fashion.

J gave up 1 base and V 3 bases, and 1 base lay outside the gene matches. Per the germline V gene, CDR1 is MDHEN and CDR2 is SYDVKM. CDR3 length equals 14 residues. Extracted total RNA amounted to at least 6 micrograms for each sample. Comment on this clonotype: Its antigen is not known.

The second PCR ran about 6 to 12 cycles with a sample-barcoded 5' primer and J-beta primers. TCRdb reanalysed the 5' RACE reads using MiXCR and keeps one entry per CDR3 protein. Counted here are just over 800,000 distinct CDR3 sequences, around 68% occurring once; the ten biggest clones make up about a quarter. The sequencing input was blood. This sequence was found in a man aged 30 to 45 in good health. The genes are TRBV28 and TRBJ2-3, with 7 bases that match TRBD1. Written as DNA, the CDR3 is TGTGCCAGCAGTTTTACAGGGGGCACAGATACGCAGTATTTT. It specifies CASSFTGGTDTQYF.